The T cell receptor (beta chain) under discussion was sequenced for a study of tumor and adjacent non-tumor tissue in lung cancer. Looking at the study overall: There were 11 to 12 adenocarcinoma, 2 squamous cell carcinoma and 1 small cell lung cancer cases. Aged roughly 31 to 76 years, patients included 10 men and a few women with stage I to III disease. Overall study results and limits: Tumor repertoires had a smaller top 100 clone share than normal lung.

No cell sorting was done before RNA was extracted from the tissue. The normal lung tissue was taken more than 3 cm from the tumor edge. TCRbeta libraries were built with three rounds of nested PCR, modified from ARM-PCR. MiXCR was run by TCRdb on the multiplex PCR reads, yielding one entry per CDR3 protein. The table records approximately 68,000 distinct CDR3 sequences, more than 75% of them present only once. This clonotype appeared a single time. Its cognate antigen is unknown. Germline CDR1 MNHNS, CDR2 SASEGT. This CDR3 is built from 12 residues. Sequenced sample: distant non-tumor lung tissue. The chain links TRBV6-1 to TRBJ2-7; D might be TRBD1 or TRBD2, each matching 6 bases. This clonotype originated in a man between 60 and 70 years old with non-small cell lung cancer. CDR3 sequence (DNA): TGTACTAGCAGTGGGGACAACTACGAGCAGTACTTC. Translation gives CTSSGDNYEQYF.